The clone carrying this TCR beta chain occurred many times. The library tagged each cDNA molecule with unique molecular identifiers. One entry per CDR3 protein, called by TCRdb with MiXCR from the RACE reads. The sample has around 100,000 distinct CDR3 sequences, roughly 9.6% seen once. This record comes from a study of human T cells and chemical hapten exposure. Whole-study context: An approximately 2 cm by approximately 2 cm inner upper arm patch received 2% DPC for sensitization. All patients underwent weekly scalp dosing with diphenylcyclopropenone for the full roughly 24-week study.

V lost 5 bases and J lost 7, with 9 bases in between. The CDR3 is made up of 11 amino acids. CDR1 is MDHEN, CDR2 SYDVKM, per germline. Documented time point: patch test 1, 2 weeks after DPC sensitization. Specified treatment: therapeutic diphenylcyclopropenone sensitization with weekly scalp DPC. Blood draws preceded each patch test application. The TCR was taken from a woman in her thirties or forties with alopecia areata. Some clones in this sample may be carry-over from other donors' samples. This chain uses TRBV28 with TRBJ2-7; no clear D. Sequencing used whole blood, obtained in connection with sensitization to the hapten diphenylcyclopropenone (DPC). The CDR3: CASSLSGEQYF. Here the CDR3 DNA reads TGTGCCAGCAGTCTCTCTGGGGAGCAGTACTTC.